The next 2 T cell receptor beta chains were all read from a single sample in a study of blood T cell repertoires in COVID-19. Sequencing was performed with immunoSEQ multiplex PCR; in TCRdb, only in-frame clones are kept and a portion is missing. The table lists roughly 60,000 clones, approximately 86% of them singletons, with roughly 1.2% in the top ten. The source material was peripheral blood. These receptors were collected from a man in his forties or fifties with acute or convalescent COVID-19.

The CDR3 loop is CASSLTQDTEAFF. The CDR3 DNA reads as TGTGCCAGCAGCTTAACCCAGGACACTGAAGCTTTCTTT. This chain connects TRBV7-3 to TRBJ1-1, with D unresolved. This CDR3 has 13 amino acids. Germline CDR1 is SGHTA and CDR2 is FQGTGA. Between the trimmed V and J ends, which lost 0 bases and 3 bases, there was a span of 5 bases.

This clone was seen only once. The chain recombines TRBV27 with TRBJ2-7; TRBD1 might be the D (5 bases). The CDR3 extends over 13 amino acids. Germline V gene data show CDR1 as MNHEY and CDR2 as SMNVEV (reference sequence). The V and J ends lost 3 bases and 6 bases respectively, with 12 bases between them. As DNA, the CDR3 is TGTGCCAGCAGTTTGCCAGGGTTAGGCGAGCAGTACTTC. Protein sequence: CASSLPGLGEQYF.